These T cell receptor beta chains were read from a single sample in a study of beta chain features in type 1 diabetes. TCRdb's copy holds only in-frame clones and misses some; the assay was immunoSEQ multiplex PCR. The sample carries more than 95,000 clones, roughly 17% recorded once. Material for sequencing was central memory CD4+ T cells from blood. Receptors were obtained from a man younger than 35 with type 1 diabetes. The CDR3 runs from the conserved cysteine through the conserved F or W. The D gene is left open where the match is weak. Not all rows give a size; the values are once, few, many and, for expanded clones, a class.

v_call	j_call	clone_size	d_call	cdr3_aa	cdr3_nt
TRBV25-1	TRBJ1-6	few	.	CASSQGIGSPLHF	TGTGCCAGCAGTCAGGGTATAGGATCACCCCTCCACTTT
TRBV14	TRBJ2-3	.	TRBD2	CASSQGLASGTQYF	TGTGCCAGCAGCCAAGGACTAGCTTCGGGCACGCAGTATTTT
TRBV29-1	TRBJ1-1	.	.	CSVVSSGGAFF	TGCAGCGTTGTATCCTCGGGAGGAGCTTTCTTT
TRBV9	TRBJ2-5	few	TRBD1	CASSVDRGRKTQYF	TGTGCCAGCAGCGTAGACAGGGGCAGGAAGACCCAGTACTTC
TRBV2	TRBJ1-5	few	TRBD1	CASSNRGSNQPQHF	TGTGCCAGCAGCAACAGGGGTAGCAATCAGCCCCAGCATTTT
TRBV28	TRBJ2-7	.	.	CASSPLGTSYEQYF	TGTGCCAGCAGCCCCCTCGGGACCTCCTACGAGCAGTACTTC
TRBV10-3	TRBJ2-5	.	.	CAISESSRETQYF	TGTGCCATCAGTGAGTCTAGTCGGGAGACCCAGTACTTC
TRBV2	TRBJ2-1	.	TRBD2	CASRLAGGYNEQFF	TGTGCCAGCAGACTAGCGGGGGGTTACAATGAGCAGTTCTTC
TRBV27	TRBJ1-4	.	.	CRLGRDEKLFF	TGTCGCCTAGGTCGGGATGAAAAACTGTTTTTT
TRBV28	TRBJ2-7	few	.	CASKAGHSYEQYF	TGTGCCAGCAAGGCAGGGCACAGCTACGAGCAGTACTTC
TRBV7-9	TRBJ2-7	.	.	CASSLGDEQYF	TGTGCCAGCAGCTTAGGTGACGAGCAGTACTTC
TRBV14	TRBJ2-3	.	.	CASSRQSTDTQYF	TGTGCCAGCAGTAGGCAGAGCACAGATACGCAGTATTTT
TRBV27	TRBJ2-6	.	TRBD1	CASSSGTGGGSGANVLTF	TGTGCCAGCAGTTCCGGGACAGGGGGCGGTTCTGGGGCCAACGTCCTGACTTTC
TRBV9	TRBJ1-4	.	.	CASSVGQQNEKLFF	TGTGCCAGCAGCGTAGGACAGCAAAATGAAAAACTGTTTTTT
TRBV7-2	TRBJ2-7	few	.	CASSWGGSYEQYF	TGTGCCAGCAGCTGGGGGGGCTCTTACGAGCAGTACTTC
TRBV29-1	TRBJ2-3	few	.	CSVVSGYATDTQYF	TGCAGCGTTGTAAGTGGCTATGCCACAGATACGCAGTATTTT
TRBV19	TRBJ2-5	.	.	CARRGKETQYF	TGTGCCAGAAGGGGAAAAGAGACCCAGTACTTC
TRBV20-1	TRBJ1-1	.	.	CSARLNTEAFF	TGCAGTGCCCGGTTAAACACTGAAGCTTTCTTT
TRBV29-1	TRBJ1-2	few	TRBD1	CSVAPQGYLGYGYTF	TGCAGCGTTGCCCCACAGGGGTATCTTGGCTATGGCTACACCTTC
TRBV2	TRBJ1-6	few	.	CASSDEGVLNSPLHF	TGTGCCAGCAGTGACGAGGGGGTACTTAATTCACCCCTCCACTTT
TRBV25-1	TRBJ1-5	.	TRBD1	CASSADGQGHQPQHF	TGTGCCAGCAGTGCCGACGGACAGGGCCATCAGCCCCAGCATTTT
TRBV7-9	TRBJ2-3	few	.	CASRPPGSPDTQYF	TGTGCCAGCAGACCCCCGGGGTCCCCAGATACGCAGTATTTT
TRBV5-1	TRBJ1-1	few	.	CASSLALGGYTEAFF	TGCGCCAGCAGCTTGGCCTTGGGTGGCTACACTGAAGCTTTCTTT
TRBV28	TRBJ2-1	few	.	CATQQRTFYYNEQFF	TGTGCCACCCAACAGCGTACGTTTTACTACAATGAGCAGTTCTTC
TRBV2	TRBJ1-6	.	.	CASNGGVALHF	TGTGCCAGCAATGGAGGGGTGGCCCTCCACTTT
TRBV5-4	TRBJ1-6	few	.	CASSLAFVPPLHF	TGTGCCAGCAGCTTGGCTTTCGTCCCACCCCTCCACTTT
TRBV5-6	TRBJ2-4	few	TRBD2	CASSLNLAGAQNIQYF	TGTGCCAGCAGCTTGAATCTAGCGGGAGCCCAAAACATTCAGTACTTC
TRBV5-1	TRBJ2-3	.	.	CASSGLGTTEDTQYF	TGCGCCAGCAGCGGACTTGGGACGACGGAAGATACGCAGTATTTT
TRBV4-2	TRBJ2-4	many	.	CASSQDGGGAISDIQYF	TGTGCCAGCAGCCAAGACGGGGGTGGGGCCATCTCAGACATTCAGTACTTC
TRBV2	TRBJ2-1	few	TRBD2	CASRRLAGGIYNEQFF	TGTGCCAGCAGACGACTAGCGGGAGGGATTTACAATGAGCAGTTCTTC
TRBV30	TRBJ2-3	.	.	CAWSAGAPDTQYF	TGTGCCTGGAGTGCCGGAGCCCCAGATACGCAGTATTTT
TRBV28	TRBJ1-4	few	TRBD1	CASTTGQGLAKLFF	TGTGCCAGCACCACGGGACAGGGATTGGCAAAACTGTTTTTT
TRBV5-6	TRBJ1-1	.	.	CASSLWGRDTEAFF	TGTGCCAGCAGCTTATGGGGGCGAGACACTGAAGCTTTCTTT
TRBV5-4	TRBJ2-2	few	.	CASSEGTSNTGELFF	TGTGCCAGCAGCGAGGGGACCTCGAACACCGGGGAGCTGTTTTTT
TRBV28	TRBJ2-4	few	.	CASSLRGPSGIQYF	TGTGCCAGCAGTTTAAGAGGGCCAAGTGGCATTCAGTACTTC
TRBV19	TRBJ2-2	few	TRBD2	CASSTDWTSGSTGELFF	TGTGCCAGTAGTACCGACTGGACTAGCGGGAGCACCGGGGAGCTGTTTTTT
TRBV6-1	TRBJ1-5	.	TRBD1	CASSTGQGHGQPQHF	TGTGCCAGCAGTACCGGACAGGGGCACGGTCAGCCCCAGCATTTT
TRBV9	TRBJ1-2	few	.	CASSATGFYGYTF	TGTGCCAGCAGCGCAACAGGGTTCTATGGCTACACCTTC
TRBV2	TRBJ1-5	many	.	CASSEQGDQPQHF	TGTGCCAGCAGTGAACAAGGCGATCAGCCCCAGCATTTT
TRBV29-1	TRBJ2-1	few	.	CSVGVALFRGNEQFF	TGCAGCGTTGGGGTTGCCTTGTTTAGGGGCAATGAGCAGTTCTTC
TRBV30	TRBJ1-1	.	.	CAWSARDRPYTEAFF	TGTGCCTGGAGTGCCCGGGACCGTCCCTACACTGAAGCTTTCTTT
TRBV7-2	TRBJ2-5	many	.	CASSLGARGETQYF	TGTGCCAGCAGCTTAGGAGCCCGCGGGGAGACCCAGTACTTC